This passage covers 5 T cell receptor beta chains from one sample sequenced in a study of blood T cells in healthy people across ages. Combining a sample-barcoded 5' primer with a J-beta primer mix, a second PCR ran for 7 to 11 cycles. TCRdb redid the calling of the 5' RACE reads with MiXCR, one entry per CDR3 protein. There are more than 650,000 distinct CDR3 sequences in the sample; about 20% occur only once, and about 22% lies in the top ten. The sequenced material came from blood. The origin of the receptors is a man aged 65-85 years in good health.

This clonotype occurred a few times. The chain joins TRBV6-8 to TRBJ2-7, with D possibly TRBD2 on 6 matching bases. Germline V gene lookup returns CDR1 MNHGY and CDR2 SAAAGT. The CDR3 is 14 amino acids. V lost 2 bases, J lost 2 bases, and 10 bases lay in between. CDR3 nucleotide sequence: TGTGCCAGCAGTTACACAGGACTACCCTACGAGCAGTACGTC. The encoded protein is CASSYTGLPYEQYV.

The sample holds many counts of this clonotype. The chain couples TRBV7-9 to TRBJ1-1; 7 nucleotides line up with TRBD1. The CDR3 totals 14 residues. Germline loops: CDR1 SEHNR, CDR2 FQNEAQ (reference sequence). Trimming cost V 2 bases and J 6 bases; bases outside gene matches: 6. The DNA of the CDR3 is TGTGCCAGCAGCTTAACAGGGGTAGGGGCTGAAGCTTTCTTT. Its translation is CASSLTGVGAEAFF.

This clonotype was seen a handful of times. The chain links TRBV5-1 to TRBJ1-1; D uncertain. Per the germline V gene, CDR1 is SGHRS and CDR2 is YFSETQ. CDR3 length: 16 amino acids. V was clipped by 1 base and J by 1 base, with 14 bases between them. CDR3 residues: CASSLWAGAKNTEAFF. CDR3 nucleotide sequence: TGCGCCAGCAGCTTGTGGGCCGGAGCCAAGAACACTGAAGCTTTCTTT.

In the case of this clonotype: The germline gene is not matched at one end of the junction; a read error may be the cause. The V call is TRBV3-1, the J call TRBJ2-3; D not certain. In germline, CDR1 is LGHDT, CDR2 YNNKEL (reference sequence). The CDR3 contains 16 residues. CDR3 bases: TGTGCCGGCAGCCAAGATGTTGGCAACCCGACAGATACGCAGTATTTT. Translating it yields CAGSQDVGNPTDTQYF.

A few counts support this clonotype. The rearrangement uses TRBV12-3 or TRBV12-4 and TRBJ2-1; 8 nucleotides line up with TRBD2. With V trimmed by 6 bases and J by 9 bases, 13 bases remained unmatched. The length of the CDR3 is 15 residues. This CDR3 reads CASRVGLSGGTEQFF. In DNA, the CDR3 is TGTGCCAGCAGGGTGGGACTAAGCGGGGGTACTGAGCAGTTCTTC.